A selection of T cell receptor beta chains follows, all from one sample in a study of molecular identifiers for immune sequencing clone quantification. TCRdb reprocessed the PCR reads via MiXCR and lists one record per CDR3 protein. This sample has about 640,000 distinct CDR3 sequences, with 20% found just once. The sequenced material came from naive CD8+ T cells from blood, with Jurkat cell RNA spiked in. Receptor source: a human donor in good health. Some libraries in this study had Jurkat cell RNA spiked in. CDR3s include the opening cysteine and the closing phenylalanine or tryptophan. A D gene is named only where the DNA matches it firmly. Clone size is shown for a subset of rows, as once, few, many or a class of expanded clone.

D	V	size	J	DNA	CDR3
TRBD1	TRBV4-1	many	TRBJ1-5	TGCGCCAGCAGGCCGGGACAGGGGGACCAGCCCCAGCATTTT	CASRPGQGDQPQHF
TRBD2	TRBV4-1	many	TRBJ2-7	TGCGCCAGCATACCGGGACTAGCCCACGAGCAGTACTTC	CASIPGLAHEQYF
-	TRBV7-9	many	TRBJ1-1	TGTGCCAGCAGCTTAAACCCGTCCGTACCAATGAACACTGAAGCTTTCTTT	CASSLNPSVPMNTEAFF
TRBD2	TRBV20-1	few	TRBJ2-3	TGCAGTGCTAGAGATCTGATGACTAGCGGGAAGTCAGATACGCAGTATTTT	CSARDLMTSGKSDTQYF
TRBD1	TRBV24-1	-	TRBJ2-5	TGTGCCACCAGTGATTTATACAGGGGGCTCGAGACCCAGTACTTC	CATSDLYRGLETQYF
TRBD2	TRBV7-9	few	TRBJ2-7	TGTGCCAGCAGCCCTCACCCCGCGGGGGAGATCTACGAGCAGTACTTC	CASSPHPAGEIYEQYF
TRBD1	TRBV6-6	many	TRBJ2-7	TGTGCCAGCAGTTCCATCGACAGGGGACGAACCTACGAGCAGTACTTC	CASSSIDRGRTYEQYF
TRBD1	TRBV7-9	many	TRBJ2-3	TGTGCCAGCAGCTCCCTCAACCGGGACAGAGACACAGATACGCAGTATTTT	CASSSLNRDRDTDTQYF
-	TRBV27	many	TRBJ2-7	TGTGCCAGCAGTACACAGGGGCGGGGGTACGAGCAGTACTTC	CASSTQGRGYEQYF
TRBD1	TRBV27	many	TRBJ2-3	TGTGCCAGCAGTTCGACAGGGGGCCCCCTAGCAGATACGCAGTATTTT	CASSSTGGPLADTQYF
TRBD1	TRBV4-3	many	TRBJ1-1	TGCGCCAGCAGCCTAAAAGGGACAGGGGGAGCTTTCTTT	CASSLKGTGGAFF
TRBD1	TRBV7-7	few	TRBJ1-1	TGTGCCAGCAGCCCTAGTGAGGGGGCGGTAACTGAAGCTTTCTTT	CASSPSEGAVTEAFF
-	TRBV20-1	many	TRBJ1-1	TGCAGTGCTAGACGCGGGGAATACACTGAAGCTTTCTTT	CSARRGEYTEAFF
TRBD1	TRBV19	many	TRBJ2-7	TGTGCCAGTAGCACAGGGGGCCACGAGCAGTACTTC	CASSTGGHEQYF
-	TRBV6-5	many	TRBJ2-1	TGTGCCAGCATCAGGGGGGACGGTGAGCAGTTCTTC	CASIRGDGEQFF
-	TRBV4-1	few	TRBJ2-3	TGCGCCAGCAGCCAAGGACCGGGGATGACAGATACGCAGTATTTT	CASSQGPGMTDTQYF
-	TRBV12-3/TRBV12-4	many	TRBJ2-6	TGTGCCAGCGCAGGGCCTGGGGCCAACGTCCTGACTTTC	CASAGPGANVLTF
TRBD1	TRBV7-9	many	TRBJ2-7	TGTGCCAGCACCCACCCGGGACAGGGGTTCGAGCAGTACTTC	CASTHPGQGFEQYF
TRBD2	TRBV12-3/TRBV12-4	many	TRBJ2-3	TGTGCCAGCACTCCGTCGGGGGGGTACACAGATACGCAGTATTTT	CASTPSGGYTDTQYF
-	TRBV28	many	TRBJ2-2	TGTGCCAGCAACTCCATCACCGGGGAGCTGTTTTTT	CASNSITGELFF
-	TRBV5-5	many	TRBJ1-1	TGTGCCAGCAGCTTCGGGGCAAGCACCGCTGAAGCTTTCTTT	CASSFGASTAEAFF
TRBD2	TRBV2	-	TRBJ2-3	TGTGCCAGTCGTGGGGGGGTAGCGGGGTTTCCAGATACGCAGTATTTT	CASRGGVAGFPDTQYF
-	TRBV30	many	TRBJ1-3	TGTGCCTGGAGTGTTGGACTGACTGGAAACACCATATATTTT	CAWSVGLTGNTIYF
TRBD2	TRBV28	many	TRBJ2-3	TGTGCCAGCAGTTTGGGCGGGAGCTCGCGAGATACGCAGTATTTT	CASSLGGSSRDTQYF
-	TRBV7-9	-	TRBJ2-7	TGTGCCAGCATCGATACCGACAGGATCTCCTACGAGCAGTACTTC	CASIDTDRISYEQYF
TRBD1	TRBV6-1	many	TRBJ2-7	TGTGCCAGCAGATTACAGGGGACCTACGAGCAGTACTTC	CASRLQGTYEQYF
TRBD2	TRBV2	-	TRBJ2-1	TGTGCCAGCAGTGAGATAGCGGGGGGGCGGAATGAGCAGTTCTTC	CASSEIAGGRNEQFF
-	TRBV4-3	many	TRBJ1-1	TGCGCCAGCAGCCCCCAGGGGCGGACTGAAGCTTTCTTT	CASSPQGRTEAFF
-	TRBV7-9	-	TRBJ1-4	TGTGCCAGCAGCCCCCCTGGACGGGGGGGGAGAGAACTGTTTTTT	CASSPPGRGGRELFF
-	TRBV4-3	many	TRBJ2-5	TGCGCCAGCAGCCAAGATTGGCAGGGTCGGGAGACCCAGTACTTC	CASSQDWQGRETQYF
TRBD1	TRBV4-2	many	TRBJ1-1	TGTGCCAGCAAGTGGGGACAGTTGAACACTGAAGCTTTCTTT	CASKWGQLNTEAFF
TRBD2	TRBV7-2	-	TRBJ2-7	TGTGCCAGCAGGGGGGGGGTGGGGTGGGCGGGGGAGAAGTACGAGCAGTACTTC	CASRGGVGWAGEKYEQYF
-	TRBV4-1	many	TRBJ1-1	TGCGCCAGCAGCCAAGTTTTCGGGGTGTTCGACACTGAAGCTTTCTTT	CASSQVFGVFDTEAFF
TRBD2	TRBV7-2	few	TRBJ2-5	TGTGCCAGCAGCTTAGAGAGCCGACTAGCGGGAGGTATGGAGACCCAGTACTTC	CASSLESRLAGGMETQYF
TRBD1	TRBV4-3	-	TRBJ1-1	TGCGCCAGCAGCCAAGAGCAGGGGGCCCTGAACACTGAAGCTTTCTTT	CASSQEQGALNTEAFF
-	TRBV19	once	TRBJ1-4	TGTGCCAGTAGTGTCCCCACAGGGTTCGGCACTAATGAAAAACTGTTTTTT	CASSVPTGFGTNEKLFF
-	TRBV6-2/TRBV6-3	many	TRBJ2-3	TGTGCCAGCAGTTGGCTCGCATCCACAGATACGCAGTATTTT	CASSWLASTDTQYF
-	TRBV4-1	many	TRBJ2-3	TGCGCCAGCAGCCAATTCTATGGGGGTACAGATACGCAGTATTTT	CASSQFYGGTDTQYF
-	TRBV6-5	many	TRBJ2-7	TGTGCCAGCACCCCTAGGGGGGCGATATACGAGCAGTACTTC	CASTPRGAIYEQYF
-	TRBV19	-	TRBJ2-1	TGTGCCAGTAGTATCCCGGGACACCTCTACAATGAGCAGTTCTTC	CASSIPGHLYNEQFF
TRBD1	TRBV15	-	TRBJ2-2	TGTGCCACCAGCAGACTTGACAGGGGAGCCGGGGAGCTGTTTTTT	CATSRLDRGAGELFF
-	TRBV19	many	TRBJ2-7	TGTGCCAGTAGATTGGCCTCAGGGAGCTCCTACGAGCAGTACTTC	CASRLASGSSYEQYF
-	TRBV6-5	many	TRBJ2-2	TGTGCCAGCAGTTACCGCGGGGCGAACACCGGGGAGCTGTTTTTT	CASSYRGANTGELFF
-	TRBV29-1	few	TRBJ2-7	TGCAGCGTTACTGACCCATTGACCCGCGAGCAGTACTTC	CSVTDPLTREQYF
-	TRBV20-1	-	TRBJ1-6	TGCAGTGCTGCGACAGGATGGGCCTATAATTCACCCCTCCACTTT	CSAATGWAYNSPLHF
-	TRBV5-1	many	TRBJ1-1	TGCGCCAGCCCTTACAGAGGGAACACTGAAGCTTTCTTT	CASPYRGNTEAFF